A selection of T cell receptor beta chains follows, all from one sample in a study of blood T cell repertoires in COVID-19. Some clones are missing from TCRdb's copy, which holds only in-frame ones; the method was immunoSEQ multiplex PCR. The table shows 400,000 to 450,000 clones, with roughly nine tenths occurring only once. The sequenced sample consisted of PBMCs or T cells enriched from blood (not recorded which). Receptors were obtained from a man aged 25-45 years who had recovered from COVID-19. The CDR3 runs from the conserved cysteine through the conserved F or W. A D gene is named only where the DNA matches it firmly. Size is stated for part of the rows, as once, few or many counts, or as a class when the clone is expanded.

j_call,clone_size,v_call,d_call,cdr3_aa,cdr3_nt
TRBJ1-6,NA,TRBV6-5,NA,CASTRASVYNSPLHF,TGTGCCAGCACCAGGGCGTCCGTATATAATTCACCCCTCCACTTT
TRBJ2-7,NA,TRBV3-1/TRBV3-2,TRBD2,CASSQDRLAGTYEQYF,TGTGCCAGCAGCCAAGATAGGCTAGCGGGGACCTACGAGCAGTACTTC
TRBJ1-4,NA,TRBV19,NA,CASSTQGSNEKLFF,TGTGCCAGTAGTACCCAGGGATCCAATGAAAAACTGTTTTTT
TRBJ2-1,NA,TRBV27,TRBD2,CASKVLAGDAEQFF,TGTGCCAGCAAGGTACTAGCGGGAGATGCTGAGCAGTTCTTC
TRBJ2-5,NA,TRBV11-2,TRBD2,CASSLVGTSGSFWETQYF,TGTGCCAGCAGCTTAGTTGGGACTAGCGGGAGTTTCTGGGAGACCCAGTACTTC
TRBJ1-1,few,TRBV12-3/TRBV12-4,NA,CASSSGQGTEAFF,NA
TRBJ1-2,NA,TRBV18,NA,CASSRPREDWNGYTF,TGTGCCAGCTCACGGCCCCGGGAGGATTGGAATGGCTACACCTTC
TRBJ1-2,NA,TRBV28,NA,CASRSTGKNYGYTF,TGTGCCAGCAGATCAACAGGGAAGAACTATGGCTACACCTTC
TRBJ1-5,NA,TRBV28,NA,CASKSGGQPQHF,TGTGCCAGCAAGTCAGGCGGGCAGCCCCAGCATTTT
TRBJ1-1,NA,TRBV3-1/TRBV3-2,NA,CASSPPSLGIELIEAFF,TGTGCCAGCAGCCCCCCAAGTCTCGGGATAGAGTTAATTGAAGCTTTCTTT
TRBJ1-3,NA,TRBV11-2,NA,CASSLSGLAGNTIYF,TGTGCCAGCAGCCTATCAGGGTTGGCAGGAAACACCATATATTTT
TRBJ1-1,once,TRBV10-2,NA,CASSVGQGITEAFF,TGCGCCAGCAGTGTGGGGCAGGGGATCACTGAAGCTTTCTTT
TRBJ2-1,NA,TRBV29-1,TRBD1,CSLGTGGIIKQFF,TGCAGCTTAGGGACAGGGGGCATTATTAAGCAGTTCTTC
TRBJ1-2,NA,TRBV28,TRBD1,CASSLGQVYGYTF,TGTGCCAGCAGTTTAGGACAGGTCTATGGCTACACCTTC
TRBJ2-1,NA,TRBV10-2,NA,CASGAADTYNEQFF,TGCGCCAGCGGGGCGGCAGATACATACAATGAGCAGTTCTTC
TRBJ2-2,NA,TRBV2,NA,CASSGIPGTSANTGELFF,TGTGCCAGCAGTGGTATCCCTGGCACCTCCGCGAACACCGGGGAGCTGTTTTTT
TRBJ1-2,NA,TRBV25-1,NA,CASSDGYGGYTF,TGTGCCAGCAGTGACGGGTACGGGGGCTACACCTTC
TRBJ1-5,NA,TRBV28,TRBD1,CASRGKGAYEQPQHF,TGTGCCAGCAGGGGAAAGGGGGCGTATGAACAGCCCCAGCATTTT
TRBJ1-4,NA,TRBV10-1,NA,CASSDSGSTNEKLFF,TGCGCCAGCAGTGATTCGGGATCAACTAATGAAAAACTGTTTTTT
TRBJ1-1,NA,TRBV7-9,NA,CASSAGNTEAFF,TGTGCCAGCAGTGCAGGGAATACTGAAGCTTTCTTT
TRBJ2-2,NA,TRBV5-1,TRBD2,CASSSGAGETGELFF,TGCGCCAGCAGCTCCGGAGCGGGGGAAACCGGGGAGCTGTTTTTT
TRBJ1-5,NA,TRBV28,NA,CASREIQGSQPQHF,TGTGCCAGCAGGGAGATTCAGGGAAGTCAGCCCCAGCATTTT
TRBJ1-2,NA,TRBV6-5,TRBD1,CATHLGGGGRYGYTF,TGTGCCACCCATCTTGGAGGAGGGGGCAGGTATGGCTACACCTTC
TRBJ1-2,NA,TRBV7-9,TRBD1,CASDRTGEYGYTF,TGTGCCAGCGACCGGACAGGGGAATATGGCTACACCTTC
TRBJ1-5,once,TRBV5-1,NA,CASSPGSVSNQPQHF,TGCGCCAGCAGCCCGGGGTCTGTTAGCAATCAGCCCCAGCATTTT
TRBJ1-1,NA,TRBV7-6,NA,CASSLLIGGLKTEAFF,TGTGCCAGCAGCTTATTAATTGGGGGGTTGAAGACTGAAGCTTTCTTT
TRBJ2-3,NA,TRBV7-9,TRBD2,CASRSGGSTDTQYF,TGTGCCAGCAGGTCGGGGGGGTCCACAGATACGCAGTATTTT
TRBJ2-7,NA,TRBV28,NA,CASISAGSGSSYEQYF,TGTGCCAGCATCTCCGCCGGGAGCGGGTCCTCCTACGAGCAGTACTTC
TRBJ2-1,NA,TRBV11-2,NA,CASSLGQGTYNEQFF,TGTGCCAGCAGCTTAGGGCAGGGAACCTACAATGAGCAGTTCTTC
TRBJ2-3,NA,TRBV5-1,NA,CASSLGRGISTDTQYF,TGCGCCAGCAGCTTGGGTAGGGGGATTAGCACAGATACGCAGTATTTT
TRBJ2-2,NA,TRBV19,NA,CASSRASEHTGELFF,TGTGCCAGTAGTCGAGCTAGCGAGCACACCGGGGAGCTGTTTTTT
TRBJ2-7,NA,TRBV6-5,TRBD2,CASSYSASGTVDEQYF,TGTGCCAGCAGTTACTCTGCTAGCGGGACGGTCGACGAGCAGTACTTC
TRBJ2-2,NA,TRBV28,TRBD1,CASQGAGANTGELFF,TGTGCCAGCCAGGGGGCAGGGGCGAACACCGGGGAGCTGTTTTTT
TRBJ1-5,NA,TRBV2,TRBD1,CASRQGAWSNQPQHF,TGTGCCAGCAGGCAGGGGGCGTGGAGCAATCAGCCCCAGCATTTT
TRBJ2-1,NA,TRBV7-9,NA,CASSFLSGAEQFF,TGTGCCAGCAGCTTCCTTTCGGGAGCTGAGCAGTTCTTC
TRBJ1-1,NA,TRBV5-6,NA,CASSLGYSWTEAFF,TGTGCCAGCAGCTTGGGTTACAGTTGGACTGAAGCTTTCTTT
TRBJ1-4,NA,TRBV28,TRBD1,CASSPRTGEKLFF,TGTGCCAGCAGCCCCCGGACAGGAGAAAAACTGTTTTTT
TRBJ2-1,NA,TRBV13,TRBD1,CASSLTGGGNEQFF,TGTGCCAGCAGCTTAACAGGGGGTGGGAATGAGCAGTTCTTC
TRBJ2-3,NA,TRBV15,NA,CATSRTIFTGVRDTQYF,TGTGCCACCAGCCGGACCATATTTACGGGAGTCAGAGATACGCAGTATTTT
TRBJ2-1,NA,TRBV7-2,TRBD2,CASSRQTSGIWYNEQFF,TGTGCCAGCAGCCGCCAGACTAGCGGGATTTGGTACAATGAGCAGTTCTTC
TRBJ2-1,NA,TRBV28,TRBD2,CASSFSGTSLGSTQFF,TGTGCCAGCAGTTTCTCCGGGACTAGCCTTGGGTCGACGCAGTTCTTC
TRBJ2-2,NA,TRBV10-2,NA,CASSVGPPGGELFF,TGCGCCAGCAGTGTTGGCCCTCCGGGCGGGGAGCTGTTTTTT
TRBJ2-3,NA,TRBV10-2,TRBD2,CASSRTSGSSTDTQYF,TGCGCCAGCAGCCGGACTAGCGGGAGTTCCACAGATACGCAGTATTTT